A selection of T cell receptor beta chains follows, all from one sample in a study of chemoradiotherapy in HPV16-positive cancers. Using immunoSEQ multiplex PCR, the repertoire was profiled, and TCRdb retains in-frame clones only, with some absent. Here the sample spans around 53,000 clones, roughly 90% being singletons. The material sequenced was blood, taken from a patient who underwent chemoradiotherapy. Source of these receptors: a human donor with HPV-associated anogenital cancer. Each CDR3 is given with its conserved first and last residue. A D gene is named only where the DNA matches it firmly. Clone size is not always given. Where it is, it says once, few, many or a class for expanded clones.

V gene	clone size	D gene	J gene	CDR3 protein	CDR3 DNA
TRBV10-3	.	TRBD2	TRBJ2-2	CAINPGGRDTGELFF	TGTGCCATCAATCCGGGGGGGCGAGACACCGGGGAGCTATTTTTT
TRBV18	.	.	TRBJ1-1	CASSPGKRGLDLEAFF	TGTGCCAGCTCACCGGGTAAGAGGGGATTGGATTTAGAAGCTTTCTTT
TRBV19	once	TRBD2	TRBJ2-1	CASSSPTGGRYNEQFF	TGTGCCAGTAGCTCCCCGACGGGGGGGCGGTACAATGAGCAGTTCTTC
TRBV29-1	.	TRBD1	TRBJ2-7	CSVEGDRDSYEQYF	TGCAGCGTTGAAGGTGACAGGGACTCCTACGAGCAGTACTTC
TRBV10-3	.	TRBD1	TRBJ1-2	CAISGNKPGQGFDYGYTF	TGTGCCATCAGTGGCAACAAACCGGGACAGGGTTTCGACTATGGCTACACCTTC
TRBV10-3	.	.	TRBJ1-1	CAISESGTGEAFF	TGTGCCATCAGTGAGTCCGGGACCGGCGAAGCTTTCTTT
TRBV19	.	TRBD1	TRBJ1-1	CASSIGETGETEAFF	TGTGCCAGTAGTATAGGGGAGACAGGGGAGACTGAAGCTTTCTTT
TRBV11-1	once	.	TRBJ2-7	CASSNRGGYEQYF	TGTGCCAGCAGCAACAGGGGAGGCTACGAGCAGTACTTC
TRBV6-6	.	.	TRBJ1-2	CASSYSGLAGYTF	TGTGCCAGCAGTTACTCGGGTCTAGCTGGCTACACCTTC
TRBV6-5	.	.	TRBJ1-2	CASSAGEGRGYTF	TGTGCCAGCAGCGCGGGCGAGGGTCGTGGCTACACCTTC
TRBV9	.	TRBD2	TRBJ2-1	CASSARTSGRPNNEQFF	TGTGCCAGCAGCGCCCGGACTAGCGGGAGGCCGAACAATGAGCAGTTCTTC
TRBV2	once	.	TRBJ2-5	CASGAPGETQYF	TGTGCCAGCGGTGCCCCGGGAGAGACCCAGTACTTC
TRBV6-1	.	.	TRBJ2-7	CASRERFSSYEQYF	TGTGCCAGCAGGGAGAGGTTTAGCTCCTACGAGCAGTACTTC
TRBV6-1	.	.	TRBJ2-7	CASRDFYEQYF	TGTGCCAGCCGGGACTTCTACGAGCAGTACTTC
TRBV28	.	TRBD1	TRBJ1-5	CASSLAGQGPLGNQPQHF	TGTGCCAGCAGTTTAGCGGGACAGGGTCCTTTGGGCAATCAGCCCCAGCATTTT
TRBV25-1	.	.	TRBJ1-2	CASSEGRHYGYTF	TGTGCCAGCAGTGAAGGACGGCACTATGGCTACACCTTC
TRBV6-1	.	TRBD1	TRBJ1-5	CASSIGTVADQPQHF	TGTGCCAGCAGCATCGGGACAGTTGCTGATCAGCCCCAGCATTTT
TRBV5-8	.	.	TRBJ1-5	CASSLVQGFNQPQHF	TGTGCCAGCAGCTTGGTGCAGGGGTTCAATCAGCCCCAGCATTTT
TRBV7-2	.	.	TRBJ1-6	CASSLGRGDTYNSPLHF	TGTGCCAGCAGCTTAGGCAGGGGAGACACCTATAATTCACCCCTCCACTTT
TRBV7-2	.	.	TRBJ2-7	CASSTGPGYEQYF	TGTGCCAGCAGCACGGGCCCCGGGTACGAGCAGTACTTC
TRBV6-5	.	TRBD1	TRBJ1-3	CASGQGRTAGNTIYF	TGTGCCAGCGGACAGGGCCGCACGGCCGGAAACACCATATATTTT
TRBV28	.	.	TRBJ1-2	CASRSGQIYGYTF	TGTGCCAGCAGATCCGGACAGATCTATGGCTACACCTTC
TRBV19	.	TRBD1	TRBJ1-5	CASSIEGQGAFQPQHF	TGTGCCAGTAGTATAGAGGGACAGGGGGCCTTTCAGCCCCAGCATTTT
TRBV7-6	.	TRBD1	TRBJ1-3	CASSLTRQGSGNTIYF	TGTGCCAGCAGCTTGACACGACAGGGCTCTGGAAACACCATATATTTT
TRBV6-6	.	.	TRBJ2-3	CASTNTGRPTDTQYF	TGTGCCAGCACCAACACCGGCCGGCCCACAGATACGCAGTATTTT
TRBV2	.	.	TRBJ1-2	CASSTRESYGYTF	TGTGCCAGCAGTACCAGGGAGTCCTATGGCTACACCTTC
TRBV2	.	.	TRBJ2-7	CASSETGTTYEQYF	TGTGCCAGCAGTGAGACAGGGACTACCTACGAGCAGTACTTC
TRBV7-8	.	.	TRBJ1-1	CASGPLNTEAFF	TGTGCCAGCGGTCCTTTGAACACTGAAGCTTTCTTT